The clone carrying this T cell receptor beta chain was observed at least ten times. The sorted libraries took some 1.1 million CD4+ or CD8+ T cells. Looked up from germline, CDR1 is SQVTM and CDR2 is ANQGSEA. The V end was cut by 2 bases, the J end by 0 bases, with 10 bases between. The CDR3 extends over 15 amino acids. This sample was taken from a study of neurological immune-mediated disorders. TCRdb re-derived calls from the 5' RACE reads in MiXCR, one entry per CDR3 protein. The repertoire includes about 55,000 distinct CDR3 sequences, over 3.5% of them detected once, and 1.5% to 2% sits in the top ten.

Material for sequencing was CD4+ T cells from blood. The V call is TRBV29-1, the J call TRBJ1-4, with D uncertain. The clonotype originates from a woman between 40 and 50 years old with multiple sclerosis. CDR3 sequence (DNA): TGCAGCGTTGAATTAGGGTCGGCAACTAATGAAAAACTGTTTTTT. Translation: CSVELGSATNEKLFF.